The source of this T cell receptor beta chain is a study of T cell responses to AZD1222 COVID-19 vaccine. Sequenced by immunoSEQ multiplex PCR; TCRdb stores in-frame clones only, minus some. The data show over 120,000 clones, 80% to 90% seen once. The CDR3 is 16 residues long. Trimming shortened V by 6 bases and J by 7 bases, and 25 bases separated the two germline ends. Germline CDR1 is SGHAT and CDR2 is FQNNGV. This clone occurred once. Its antigen is as yet unknown. The study, taken as a whole, reports: With two AZD1222 doses given, Spike-specific TCR breadth and depth both rose.

The source was peripheral blood, collected on day 0 of AZD1222 vaccination. The sequence was obtained from an adult in good health. The chain couples TRBV11-2 to TRBJ2-7; D is unclear. This chain's CDR3 is CASRKLIPIPSLEQYF. The CDR3 region has the DNA TGTGCCAGCAGGAAGCTTATTCCTATCCCGTCCCTGGAGCAGTACTTC.